The present T cell receptor (beta chain) was sequenced within a study of blood T cell repertoires in COVID-19. Overall study context: COVID-19 samples collected from the United States, Italy and Spain covered acute and convalescent phases. The cDNA or gDNA used as material had been derived from T cells, B-cell-depleted T cells, or PBMCs.

Authors' processing steps: Reference gene primer amplification yielded estimated nucleated cell counts. Some clones are missing from TCRdb's copy, which holds only in-frame ones; the method was immunoSEQ multiplex PCR. Clonal size and the V and J genes are those of that table, whereas D and trimming came from the DNA. The sample yields around 84,000 clones, approximately 86% seen once. The V and J ends lost 4 bases and 2 bases respectively, with 15 bases between them. Germline lookup yields CDR1 SGHTS and CDR2 YDEGEE. The CDR3 has 16 residues. This receptor was identified in an elderly man with active or convalescent COVID-19. The chain is built from TRBV5-8 and TRBJ1-4; a possible D gene is TRBD1 (6 bases). Input material: peripheral blood. The CDR3: CASSPRLGATNEKLFF. CDR3 nucleotide sequence: TGTGCCAGCAGCCCTCGGTTGGGGGCGACTAATGAAAAACTGTTTTTT.